The 12 T cell receptor beta chains in this list originate from one sample, sequenced in a study of T cells in tumors after PD-1 blockade (dated by TCRdb to about 2019). The time point tag for this specimen amounts to: before anti-PD-1 therapy. Preparation of the library involved the immunoSEQ multiplex PCR assay. Not all clones reach the TCRdb copy of this immuneACCESS table, which keeps in-frame sequences only. Checked studies attribute under half of the gap to unresolved V genes and leave the rest unexplained. The sample yields around 13,000 clones; 63% were counted once. The ten largest clones represent approximately 24% of the sample. This specimen consisted of tumor tissue, obtained before anti-PD-1 treatment. The receptors stem from a human donor with cutaneous squamous cell carcinoma.

This clone is categorized as medium-sized (0.01 to 0.1%). V gene TRBV18 combines with J gene TRBJ2-5; D not resolved. Trimming shortened V by 2 bases and J by 4 bases, and 5 bases separated the two germline ends. Germline CDR1 and CDR2: KGHSH and LQKENI. The CDR3 loop spans 12 amino acids. Written as DNA, the CDR3 is TGTGCCAGCTCACCAGGCGGAGAGACCCAGTACTTC. Encoded protein: CASSPGGETQYF.

DNA of the CDR3: TGTGCCAGCAGTGAGCTAGCGGGGGGGCCAAATGAGCAGTTCTTC. Encoded protein: CASSELAGGPNEQFF. The rearrangement links TRBV2 to TRBJ2-1; 12 nucleotides match TRBD2. The V segment lost 3 bases and the J segment 7 bases; nucleotides outside the gene matches: 4. CDR3 length equals 15 residues. Germline values: CDR1 SNHLY, CDR2 FYNNEI.

The chain recombines TRBV6-5 with TRBJ2-1; 15 bases match TRBD2. The CDR3 runs to 15 residues. Losses at the gene ends were 5 bases for V and 6 bases for J; bases not matched to a gene: 2. The germline CDR1 and CDR2 sequences are MNHEY and SVGAGI. CDR3 amino acids: CASSKGLAGGNEQFF. The CDR3 nucleotides read TGTGCCAGCAGTAAGGGACTAGCGGGGGGCAATGAGCAGTTCTTC.

The genes are TRBV7-3 and TRBJ2-2, with 7 bases identical to TRBD2. Germline CDR1 and CDR2: SGHTA and FQGTGA. After removal of 1 base from V and 5 bases from J, the junction contained 4 bases not matched to a gene. This CDR3 has 15 residues. The CDR3: CASSLRQGGTGELFF. The CDR3 DNA reads as TGTGCCAGCAGCTTAAGGCAGGGAGGGACCGGGGAGCTGTTTTTT.

V is TRBV12-3 or TRBV12-4 and J is TRBJ1-2, with TRBD1 matching 7 bases. V lost 6 bases and J lost 5; bases outside the gene matches: 6. The CDR3 totals 13 residues. Written as DNA, the CDR3 is TGTGCCAGCAGCTACAGGGGACCTTATGGCTACACCTTC. Its translation is CASSYRGPYGYTF.

This sequence joins TRBV5-4 and TRBJ2-5, with D tentatively TRBD2 (6 bases). From germline, CDR1 is SGHNT and CDR2 YYREEE (reference sequence). CDR3 length: 13 residues. V shed 5 bases and J shed 3 bases, with 11 bases lying between them. The CDR3 region has the DNA TGTGCCAGCAGGGGTGGGACTGAAGAGACCCAGTACTTC. This gives the protein CASRGGTEETQYF.

The rearrangement joins TRBV6-2 or TRBV6-3 to TRBJ2-6, with TRBD1 matching over 8 bases. CDR3 size: 18 residues. Germline V gene sequence: CDR1 MNHEY, CDR2 SVGEGT. With 2 bases clipped from V and 2 bases from J, the junction kept 8 bases outside the gene matches. CDR3 DNA sequence: TGTGCCAGCAGTTACCGGGACAGGTTCCCCCCTGGGGCCAACGTCCTGACTTTC. Translated, it gives CASSYRDRFPPGANVLTF.

The CDR3 spells CASTILLQETQYF. CDR3 DNA sequence: TGTGCCAGCACTATTCTGCTTCAAGAGACCCAGTACTTC. The chain employs TRBV27 and TRBJ2-5; D gene unclear. The V gene lost 7 bases and the J gene lost 2 bases, with 11 bases spanning the gap. Per germline, CDR1 MNHEY and CDR2 SMNVEV (reference sequence). CDR3 length: 13 residues.

This clone was observed a single time. This chain uses TRBV28 with TRBJ1-6, with D tentatively TRBD1 (5 bases). Trimming took 2 bases from V and 8 from J, leaving 13 bases between them. The germline CDR1 and CDR2 sequences are MDHEN and SYDVKM. This CDR3 is built from 15 residues. The CDR3 nucleotides are TGTGCCAGCAGTTTAGTATCAGGGTTGGATTCACCCCTCCACTTT. This gives the protein CASSLVSGLDSPLHF.

The chain couples TRBV7-2 to TRBJ2-4; D gene unclear. V was trimmed by 1 base and J by 0 bases, leaving 7 bases between them. The CDR3 runs 15 residues. Germline CDR1 and CDR2: SGHTA and FQGNSA. DNA for the CDR3: TGTGCCAGCAGCTTAGGAGGTCTAGCCAAAAACATTCAGTACTTC. Protein sequence: CASSLGGLAKNIQYF.

This clone has just one count. This chain connects TRBV7-9 to TRBJ2-7; D tentatively reads TRBD1 or TRBD2 (5 bases each). Trimming stripped 3 bases from V and 5 bases from J, with 11 bases between. This CDR3 is 13 amino acids long. Germline values: CDR1 SEHNR, CDR2 FQNEAQ (reference sequence). CDR3 nucleotide sequence: TGTGCCAGCAGCTTCCCCTCGGGACACGAGCAGTACTTC. It specifies CASSFPSGHEQYF.

CDR3 nucleotide sequence: TGTGCCATCAGTGAAGGGGTCGGGGAGCAGTTCTTC. Its protein is CAISEGVGEQFF. The J gene is TRBJ2-1, the V gene TRBV10-3, with D perhaps TRBD1 (5 bases). V was shortened by 3 bases and J by 10 bases, with 10 bases between the two germline ends. CDR3 length: 12 residues. The germline CDR1 and CDR2 sequences are ENHRY and SYGVKD.